Each of the 18 T cell receptor beta chains below was sequenced from the same sample in a study of early T cells in non-severe SARS-CoV-2 infection. TCRdb analysed the 5' RACE reads with MiXCR anew, one entry per CDR3 protein. The table includes tens of thousands of distinct CDR3 sequences, roughly 6.6% detected once. The sequenced sample consisted of whole blood. These TCRs come from an adult who was a healthcare worker with PCR-confirmed SARS-CoV-2 infection or an uninfected control (not recorded which).

This clonotype was detected ten times or more. The gene calls are TRBV7-9 and TRBJ1-2; D is unclear. This CDR3 is built from 13 residues. Germline CDR1 reads SEHNR; CDR2 reads FQNEAQ (reference sequence). V lost 5 bases and J lost 6, with 13 bases in between. In nucleotides, the CDR3 is TGTGCCAGCAGCCCGCGGGCAGAGAATGGCTACACCTTC. Translated, it gives CASSPRAENGYTF.

This clonotype was counted at least ten times. The chain uses TRBV5-5 and TRBJ2-3; D is tentatively TRBD1 or TRBD2 (5 bases each). This CDR3 contains 13 residues. V was clipped by 6 bases and J by 6 bases, with 14 bases between them. Germline lookup yields CDR1 SGHKS and CDR2 YYEKEE (reference sequence). CDR3 sequence (DNA): TGTGCCAGCAAATCAGTGGGACGGGATACGCAGTATTTT. This codes for CASKSVGRDTQYF.

Ten or more counts support this clonotype. The V call is TRBV6-6, the J call TRBJ2-5; D is perhaps TRBD1 or TRBD2 (5 bases each). V shed 6 bases and J shed 9 bases, with 17 bases lying between them. Germline values: CDR1 MNHNY, CDR2 SVGAGI (reference sequence). There are 13 residues in the CDR3. The CDR3 bases are TGTGCCAGCAGCCCGACCGGGGAAGGGGCCCAGTACTTC. This gives the protein CASSPTGEGAQYF.

This clonotype was counted many times. This chain links TRBV6-6 with TRBJ2-2; 9 bases line up with TRBD1. The CDR3 length is 16 residues. J was trimmed by 2 bases and V by 5 bases; bases with no gene match: 6. Germline V CDR1 and CDR2: MNHNY, SVGAGI (reference sequence). The CDR3 DNA sequence: TGTGCCAGCAGTCCCCCGGGACAGGGAAACACCGGGGAGCTGTTTTTT. This sequence encodes CASSPPGQGNTGELFF.

There are a few counts of this clonotype. J is TRBJ2-5 and V is TRBV12-5; 10 nucleotides match TRBD1. Germline-derived CDR1 and CDR2 are LGHNT and FRNRAP. This CDR3 spans 15 amino acids. Trimming at V came to 6 bases and at J to 5 bases, leaving 9 bases not matched to a gene. CDR3 loop: CASGPRDRGLETQYF. The CDR3 region has the DNA TGTGCTAGTGGCCCCCGGGACAGGGGATTGGAGACCCAGTACTTC.

This clonotype was seen many times. J is TRBJ1-2 and V is TRBV5-1; 8 positions match TRBD1. With 0 bases clipped from V and 6 bases from J, the junction kept 10 bases outside the gene matches. Germline V gives CDR1 SGHRS, CDR2 YFSETQ. The CDR3 spans 16 residues. The CDR3 reads CASSLGLTGAVNGYTF. As DNA, the CDR3 is TGCGCCAGCAGCTTGGGTCTGACAGGGGCCGTCAATGGCTACACCTTC.

This clonotype was counted many times. V and J are TRBV12-3 or TRBV12-4 and TRBJ1-5, with D unresolved. V lost 5 bases and J lost 9, with 11 bases in between. CDR3 length: 12 amino acids. The DNA for the CDR3 is TGTGCCAGCAGTGCCCAAGAACGGCCCCAGCATTTT. This gives the protein CASSAQERPQHF.

The chain links TRBV2 to TRBJ1-6, with D hard to call. V dropped 4 bases and J dropped 9 bases, with 13 bases sitting between them. Germline lookup yields CDR1 SNHLY and CDR2 FYNNEI. The CDR3 has 14 amino acids. CDR3 DNA: TGTGCCAGCAGTGCCTTCGAGGGTGTTTCACCCCTCCACTTT. Protein sequence: CASSAFEGVSPLHF. Full variable domain (remainder filled in from reference TRBV2 and TRBJ1-6): EPEVTQTPSHQVTQMGQEVILRCVPISNHLYFYWYRQILGQKVEFLVSFYNNEISEKSEIFDDQFSVERPDGSNFTLKIRSTKLEDSAMYFCASSAFEGVSPLHFGNGTRLTVT.

At least ten counts were recorded for this clonotype. The J gene is TRBJ2-1, the V gene TRBV30, with a possible D match to TRBD2 (6 bases). This CDR3 is built from 14 residues. Deletions cut 3 bases from V and 6 bases from J, with 15 bases between. CDR1 GTSNPN and CDR2 SVGIG come from the germline V gene (reference sequence). The CDR3 region has the DNA TGTGCCTGGAGGGGCGCGGGACCCCGCAATGAGCAGTTCTTC. This gives the protein CAWRGAGPRNEQFF.

This clonotype was seen many times. J is TRBJ1-5 and V is TRBV19; 7 nucleotides align to TRBD1. CDR1 and CDR2 (germline): LNHDA, SQIVND (reference sequence). This CDR3 contains 14 residues. V lost 5 bases, J lost 3 bases, and 4 bases stayed unmatched. In DNA form, the CDR3 reads TGTGCCAGTAGTGTGGGACAGTTCAATCAGCCCCAGCATTTT. Translated: CASSVGQFNQPQHF.

This clonotype appeared many times. The rearrangement uses TRBV27 and TRBJ1-1, with 7 nucleotides matching TRBD1. The ends lost 6 bases at V and 5 bases at J; junction bases unmatched: 6. Germline CDR1 reads MNHEY; CDR2 reads SMNVEV (reference sequence). The CDR3 is 13 residues long. This chain's CDR3 is CASRRTGITEAFF. For the CDR3, the DNA is TGTGCCAGCAGGCGGACAGGCATAACTGAAGCTTTCTTT.

The rearrangement joins TRBV3-1 to TRBJ2-1; 12 bases fit TRBD2. The germline V gene has CDR1 LGHDT and CDR2 YNNKEL (reference sequence). The V gene end was trimmed by 5 bases and the J gene end by 6 bases; junction bases not matched to a gene: 5. The CDR3 sequence is 15 residues long. The CDR3 sequence is CASSEVLAGGNEQFF. The CDR3 bases are TGTGCCAGCAGCGAAGTACTAGCGGGAGGCAATGAGCAGTTCTTC.

J is TRBJ2-1 and V is TRBV7-6, with 12 bases fitting TRBD2. The length of the CDR3 is 18 residues. Germline CDR1 and CDR2: SGHVS and FNYEAQ. Trimming cost V 3 bases and J 5 bases; bases outside gene matches: 11. The CDR3, as DNA: TGTGCCAGCAGCTTTCCCCTAACTAGCGGGAGGCCGAACAATGAGCAGTTCTTC. Its translation is CASSFPLTSGRPNNEQFF.

The CDR3 DNA sequence: TGCGCCAGCAGCGAGAGCGGGACAGCCTACGAGCAGTACTTC. It encodes CASSESGTAYEQYF. The chain links TRBV5-1 to TRBJ2-7, with D possibly called TRBD1 or TRBD2 (7 bases each). The length of the CDR3 is 14 residues. V shed 4 bases and J shed 2 bases, with 13 bases lying between them. CDR1 is SGHRS, CDR2 YFSETQ, per germline.

In this sample, this clonotype turned up a few times. V and J are TRBV18 and TRBJ1-1; unclear D gene. Germline CDR1 KGHSH, CDR2 LQKENI. CDR3 length: 13 amino acids. With 3 bases removed from V and 0 bases from J, the gap between germline ends came to 5 bases. CDR3 sequence (DNA): TGTGCCAGCTCACCCTCCTTGAACACTGAAGCTTTCTTT. It translates to CASSPSLNTEAFF.

This clonotype was observed at least ten times. The V gene is TRBV29-1, the J gene TRBJ1-1, with unresolved D. The V gene's germline CDR1 is SQVTM and CDR2 ANQGSEA. V was clipped by 5 bases and J by 4 bases, with 11 bases between them. The CDR3 totals 12 residues. DNA for the CDR3: TGCAGCGTTTCGGACCCTCGCACTGAAGCTTTCTTT. Encoded protein: CSVSDPRTEAFF. The whole variable domain, remainder taken from reference TRBV29-1 and TRBJ1-1, is SAVISQKPSRDICQRGTSLTIQCQVDSQVTMMFWYRQQPGQSLTLIATANQGSEATYESGFVIDKFPISRPNLTFSTLTVSNMSPEDSSIYLCSVSDPRTEAFFGQGTRLTVV.

This clonotype appeared many times. The chain couples TRBV4-3 to TRBJ2-1, with TRBD2 matching over 11 bases. Germline V gene data show CDR1 as LGHNA and CDR2 as YSLEER. CDR3 size: 18 residues. The trim removed 4 bases at V and 1 base at J, leaving 9 bases unmatched. This chain's CDR3 is CASSRSASGGQSYNEQFF. The CDR3 DNA is TGCGCCAGCAGCCGTTCTGCTAGCGGGGGGCAGTCCTACAATGAGCAGTTCTTC.

This clonotype occurred many times. The chain recombines TRBV10-3 with TRBJ2-1, with TRBD2 matching 12 bases. After removal of 8 bases from V and 4 bases from J, the junction contained 12 bases not matched to a gene. The CDR3 sequence is 17 residues long. Per the germline V gene, CDR1 is ENHRY and CDR2 is SYGVKD. DNA of the CDR3: TGTGCCATCTCTCTGTCGGCTAGCGGGGGGGGATACAATGAGCAGTTCTTC. Its translation is CAISLSASGGGYNEQFF.